These 20 T cell receptor beta chains share one sample of origin, sequenced in a study of shared clonotypes between healthy human individuals. The method was immunoSEQ multiplex PCR; TCRdb's version includes in-frame clones alone and lacks a portion of them. The top ten clones hold approximately 1% of a sample with 1.5 million to 2.5 million clones, roughly 95% of them seen once. Terminally differentiated effector memory CD45RA+ cells were excluded by CCR7 positive selection of CD45RO-negative cells. The sample taken for sequencing was naive CD8+ T cells sorted from blood. The origin of the receptors is a man younger than 35 in good health.

The chain couples TRBV5-5 to TRBJ1-1; D is undetermined. The CDR3 has 15 amino acids. V dropped 0 bases and J dropped 4 bases, with 13 bases sitting between them. Per germline, CDR1 SGHKS and CDR2 YYEKEE (reference sequence). The DNA of the CDR3 is TGTGCCAGCAGCTTGGAAGCCCTAGAAGTCACTGAAGCTTTCTTT. It is translated as CASSLEALEVTEAFF.

The count of this clone is one. The rearrangement links TRBV28 to TRBJ1-5; D is ambiguous. Trimming removed 6 bases from V and 1 base from J, with 10 bases in between. Germline assignment: CDR1 MDHEN and CDR2 SYDVKM. The CDR3 has 14 amino acids. CDR3 nucleotide sequence: TGTGCCAGCAGCTATCATAAAAGCAATCAGCCCCAGCATTTT. This translates into CASSYHKSNQPQHF.

This chain joins TRBV9 and TRBJ1-1; D unclear. V was clipped by 0 bases and J by 7 bases, with 13 bases between them. The CDR3 loop spans 14 amino acids. The germline gives CDR1 SGDLS, CDR2 YYNGEE. The CDR3 region has the DNA TGTGCCAGCAGCGTAGATGACTTGTCCCTTGAAGCTTTCTTT. Translating gives CASSVDDLSLEAFF. Combining the CDR3 with reference TRBV9 and TRBJ1-1 gives the whole variable domain DSGVTQTPKHLITATGQRVTLRCSPRSGDLSVYWYQQSLDQGLQFLIQYYNGEERAKGNILERFSAQQFPDLHSELNLSSLELGDSALYFCASSVDDLSLEAFFGQGTRLTVV.

The chain links TRBV2 to TRBJ1-1; D is unresolved. Per the germline V gene, CDR1 is SNHLY and CDR2 is FYNNEI. The CDR3 has 12 residues. Trimming took 4 bases from V and 4 from J, leaving 7 bases between them. CDR3 amino acids: CASSGWGTEAFF. DNA of the CDR3: TGTGCCAGCAGTGGTTGGGGCACTGAAGCTTTCTTT.

CDR3: CAWRDPQNIQYF. The CDR3 DNA sequence: TGTGCCTGGAGGGACCCTCAAAACATTCAGTACTTC. The chain carries TRBV30 and TRBJ2-4; the D is unclear. The CDR3 totals 12 residues. V was cut by 3 bases and J by 5 bases, with 8 bases left in between. Looked up from germline, CDR1 is GTSNPN and CDR2 is SVGIG (reference sequence).

Concerning this clone: The same CDR3 arises from other DNA sequences in this sample as well. V and J are TRBV4-1 and TRBJ2-7; 10 positions match TRBD2. Germline CDR1 reads MGHRA; CDR2 reads YSYEKL. V gave up 0 bases and J gave up 4 bases; unmatched junction bases: 3. This CDR3 has 15 residues. The CDR3 region is CASSQEPGLAYEQYF. Here the CDR3 DNA reads TGCGCCAGCAGCCAAGAACCGGGACTAGCGTACGAGCAGTACTTC.

V is TRBV28 and J is TRBJ2-6, with D perhaps TRBD1 (5 bases). CDR3 length: 15 residues. Germline V lookup: CDR1 MDHEN, CDR2 SYDVKM. The V and J ends lost 6 bases and 3 bases respectively, with 12 bases between them. The CDR3 DNA reads as TGTGCCAGCAGGCCAGACAGCGATGGGGCCAACGTCCTGACTTTC. It encodes CASRPDSDGANVLTF. The variable domain in full, with the rest retrieved from reference TRBV28 and TRBJ2-6, is DVKVTQSSRYLVKRTGEKVFLECVQDMDHENMFWYRQDPGLGLRLIYFSYDVKMKEKGDIPEGYSVSREKKERFSLILESASTNQTSMYLCASRPDSDGANVLTFGAGSRLTVL.

The J gene is TRBJ2-7, the V gene TRBV29-1; D call uncertain. The CDR3 spans 13 residues. V shed 5 bases and J shed 4 bases, with 15 bases lying between them. Germline loops: CDR1 SQVTM, CDR2 ANQGSEA. This CDR3 is CSVQQTSGYEQYF. The CDR3 region has the DNA TGCAGCGTTCAACAGACGTCAGGTTACGAGCAGTACTTC.

The V call is TRBV5-6, the J call TRBJ1-1, with 9 bases aligning to TRBD1. The CDR3 is 14 residues long. Germline V gives CDR1 SGHDT, CDR2 YYEEEE. V shed 2 bases and J 6 bases; nucleotides not matched to a gene: 5. CDR3 region: CASSLDRGWSEAFF. The CDR3 DNA follows: TGTGCCAGCAGCTTAGACAGGGGGTGGTCTGAAGCTTTCTTT.

J is TRBJ2-3 and V is TRBV6-5; no clear D gene. The V end lost 3 bases, the J end lost 2 bases, and 9 bases lay between the germline ends. Germline lookup yields CDR1 MNHEY and CDR2 SVGAGI. This CDR3 contains 14 residues. This CDR3 is CASSYELNTDTQYF. CDR3 sequence (DNA): TGTGCCAGCAGTTATGAGCTTAACACAGATACGCAGTATTTT.

V gene TRBV4-3 combines with J gene TRBJ1-4, with D hard to call. The CDR3 loop spans 15 amino acids. V was trimmed by 1 base and J by 8 bases, leaving 14 bases between them. The germline V gene has CDR1 LGHNA and CDR2 YSLEER. The CDR3 sequence is CASSQALLGGEKLFF. In nucleotides, the CDR3 is TGCGCCAGCAGCCAAGCCCTATTGGGTGGGGAAAAACTGTTTTTT.

The rearrangement links TRBV2 to TRBJ1-4; 7 bases line up with TRBD1. In germline, CDR1 is SNHLY, CDR2 FYNNEI. J was trimmed by 6 bases and V by 5 bases; bases with no gene match: 9. The CDR3 spans 15 residues. This CDR3 is CASSPIRQGDEKLFF. CDR3 nucleotide sequence: TGTGCCAGCAGTCCCATACGACAGGGAGATGAAAAACTGTTTTTT.

This chain uses TRBV2 with TRBJ1-5; 9 positions match TRBD1. The CDR3 consists of 14 residues. Germline V gene sequence: CDR1 SNHLY, CDR2 FYNNEI. The trim removed 8 bases at V and 4 bases at J, leaving 6 bases unmatched. This CDR3 reads CASAPGQGNQPQHF. The CDR3 DNA sequence: TGTGCCAGCGCCCCGGGACAGGGTAATCAGCCCCAGCATTTT.

V and J are TRBV5-1 and TRBJ2-7; D remains ambiguous. The CDR3 sequence is 16 residues long. The germline V gene has CDR1 SGHRS and CDR2 YFSETQ. V gave up 2 bases and J gave up 3 bases, with 18 bases separating them. The CDR3, as DNA: TGCGCCAGCAGCTTATACGGGCCCCCCCAGCGCTACGAGCAGTACTTC. It yields the protein CASSLYGPPQRYEQYF.

The chain couples TRBV4-1 to TRBJ1-6; D is unclear. This CDR3 has 16 residues. The germline V gene encodes CDR1 MGHRA and CDR2 YSYEKL. V lost 0 bases and J 3 bases, leaving 9 bases between the germline ends. The CDR3 DNA reads as TGCGCCAGCAGCCAAGAGTCCGGCGGCTATAATTCACCCCTCCACTTT. It codes for CASSQESGGYNSPLHF.

The rearrangement uses TRBV27 and TRBJ2-7; 8 bases fit TRBD1. Per the germline V gene, CDR1 is MNHEY and CDR2 is SMNVEV (reference sequence). This CDR3 is 14 amino acids long. V lost 3 bases to trimming and J lost 2 bases; unmatched junction nucleotides: 3. CDR3 sequence: CASSLGQAAYEQYF. The CDR3 region has the DNA TGTGCCAGCAGTTTGGGACAGGCCGCCTACGAGCAGTACTTC.

The rearrangement links TRBV29-1 to TRBJ2-5; 8 positions match TRBD1. The CDR3 has 14 residues. Germline CDR1 reads SQVTM; CDR2 reads ANQGSEA. With 0 bases clipped from V and 5 bases from J, the junction kept 5 bases outside the gene matches. CDR3: CSVEDRGLIETQYF. CDR3 in DNA: TGCAGCGTTGAAGACAGGGGGCTTATCGAGACCCAGTACTTC.

The chain combines TRBV10-2 with TRBJ2-7; D might be TRBD1 (5 bases). CDR1 is WSHSY, CDR2 SAAADI, per germline. V gave up 2 bases and J gave up 3 bases, with 14 bases separating them. The CDR3 has 15 residues. DNA for the CDR3: TGCGCCAGCAGTGAGGTAGGAATAGGGGTCTACGAGCAGTACTTC. It yields the protein CASSEVGIGVYEQYF.

The chain links TRBV7-9 to TRBJ2-7; a possible D gene is TRBD1 (6 bases). The CDR3 is made up of 16 amino acids. Per the germline V gene, CDR1 is SEHNR and CDR2 is FQNEAQ (reference sequence). The V and J ends lost 5 bases and 1 base respectively, with 18 bases between them. CDR3 coding DNA: TGTGCCAGCAGCCCACCGATCCAGGGGAGTTCCTACGAGCAGTACTTC. Residues: CASSPPIQGSSYEQYF.

The chain employs TRBV11-2 and TRBJ2-7; D is ambiguous. V gave up 8 bases and J gave up 0 bases, with 11 bases separating them. This CDR3 has 13 residues. Germline-derived CDR1 and CDR2 are SGHAT and FQNNGV. The CDR3 DNA is TGTGCCAGCGATCCAGATAACTCCTACGAGCAGTACTTC. Protein: CASDPDNSYEQYF.